This is a list of T cell receptor beta chains from one sample in a study of blood T cell repertoires in COVID-19. The method was immunoSEQ multiplex PCR; TCRdb's version includes in-frame clones alone and lacks a portion of them. The table lists some 140,000 clones, about 83% of them singletons. The sequenced sample consisted of peripheral blood. Source of these receptors: a woman in her sixties or seventies with COVID-19, enrolled during active disease. The CDR3 runs from the conserved cysteine through the conserved F or W. A D gene is named only where the DNA matches it firmly. Some rows mark clone size as missing; the rest say once, few, many or name a class of expanded clone.

D gene	J gene	V gene	clone size	CDR3 protein	CDR3 DNA
NA	TRBJ1-2	TRBV5-7	NA	CASSPGGDMGYGYTF	TGTGCCAGCAGCCCGGGGGGTGATATGGGCTATGGCTACACCTTC
NA	TRBJ1-6	TRBV4-1	once	CASSQDRQSSYNSPLHF	TGCGCCAGCAGCCAAGATCGACAGAGCTCCTATAATTCACCCCTCCACTTT
NA	TRBJ1-1	TRBV9	NA	CASTTGLMNTEAFF	TGTGCCAGCACCACTGGACTAATGAACACTGAAGCTTTCTTT
TRBD1	TRBJ1-1	TRBV7-9	NA	CASSLPRGRGRGKAEAFF	TGTGCCAGCAGCTTACCCCGGGGCAGGGGGAGAGGTAAGGCTGAAGCTTTCTTT
NA	TRBJ2-1	TRBV19	once	CASSITSSYNEQFF	TGTGCCAGTAGTATAACTAGTTCCTACAATGAGCAGTTCTTC
TRBD1	TRBJ2-1	TRBV5-1	NA	CASSPRDSSSYNEQFF	TGCGCCAGCAGCCCCCGGGACAGCAGCTCCTACAATGAGCAGTTCTTC
NA	TRBJ1-1	TRBV27	NA	CASSRPLGQAFF	TGTGCCAGCAGTCGCCCCTTGGGCCAAGCTTTCTTT
TRBD1	TRBJ1-2	TRBV25-1	NA	CASSGTGVAYGYTF	TGTGCCAGCAGTGGGACAGGGGTAGCCTATGGCTACACCTTC
NA	TRBJ1-1	TRBV12-3/TRBV12-4	NA	CASRRQGNTEAFF	TGTGCCAGCAGGCGACAAGGGAACACTGAAGCTTTCTTT
TRBD1	TRBJ2-7	TRBV6-5	NA	CASSSVRGSYEQYF	TGTGCCAGCAGTTCGGTCAGGGGGTCCTACGAGCAGTACTTC
NA	TRBJ1-1	TRBV7-3	NA	CASSSPPGEAFF	TGTGCCAGCAGCTCCCCGCCCGGTGAAGCTTTCTTT
NA	TRBJ2-1	TRBV25-1	NA	CASSAMIVSYNEQFF	TGTGCCAGCAGTGCTATGATAGTTTCCTACAATGAGCAGTTCTTC
TRBD1	TRBJ2-2	TRBV19	NA	CASGSTGTGDTGELFF	TGTGCCAGTGGATCGACCGGGACAGGGGACACCGGGGAGCTGTTTTTT
NA	TRBJ2-2	TRBV19	once	CASSWRAGELFF	TGTGCCAGTAGTTGGAGGGCCGGGGAGCTGTTTTTT
NA	TRBJ1-2	TRBV2	few	CASRSLYGYTF	TGTGCCAGCAGGTCACTTTATGGCTACACCTTC
NA	TRBJ1-1	TRBV6-4	NA	CASSLEENTEAFF	TGTGCCAGCAGCTTAGAGGAGAACACTGAAGCTTTCTTT
TRBD1	TRBJ2-1	TRBV9	NA	CASSDRTGSYNEQFF	TGTGCCAGCAGCGACCGGACAGGGTCCTACAATGAGCAGTTCTTC
NA	TRBJ1-2	TRBV6-5	NA	CASSYRSGIGYTF	TGTGCCAGCAGTTACCGTTCAGGGATCGGCTACACCTTC
NA	TRBJ2-1	TRBV2	NA	CASSEARGYNEQFF	TGTGCCAGCAGTGAAGCTCGGGGTTACAATGAGCAGTTCTTC
TRBD2	TRBJ2-1	TRBV30	NA	CAWSVRAGENYNEQFF	TGTGCCTGGAGTGTACGGGCGGGGGAAAACTACAATGAGCAGTTCTTC